The entry below gives a single T cell receptor beta chain sequence along with its context. Germline V CDR1 and CDR2: MDHEN, SYDVKM. The V end was cut by 5 bases, the J end by 0 bases, with 15 bases between. There are 16 residues in the CDR3. This sample was included in a study of blood T cell repertoires in COVID-19. Looking at the study overall: The United States, Italy and Spain were the sources of the acute and convalescent COVID-19 samples. Sample material is recorded as cDNA or gDNA derived from T cells, B-cell-depleted T cells, or PBMCs.

In the study's own analysis: Amplification of reference gene primers provided the estimated nucleated cell counts. The repertoire was sequenced with immunoSEQ multiplex PCR; TCRdb's copy has only in-frame clones and lacks some. V and J calls and clone size are given by that table; D and trimming were obtained from the DNA. The top ten clones hold 1% to 1.5% of a sample with some 67,000 clones, around nine tenths of them seen once. The receptor's source is an older woman with acute or convalescent COVID-19. Material: peripheral blood. The genes are TRBV28 and TRBJ2-3; a possible D gene is TRBD1 (6 bases). CDR3 coding DNA: TGTGCCAGCAGTCCCGTCCGGACAGTTAGCACAGATACGCAGTATTTT. It is translated as CASSPVRTVSTDTQYF.